The entry below gives a single T cell receptor beta chain sequence along with its context. Antigen unknown. V dropped 1 base and J dropped 4 bases, with 10 bases sitting between them. Germline V gene lookup returns CDR1 SGHTA and CDR2 FQGNSA. The CDR3 runs 14 residues. This entry comes from a study of CD8+CD57+ T cells in acquired aplastic anemia. About the study: Sorted CD4+ and CD8+ cells yielded 3.2 ug of DNA on average. Overall study results and limits: The CD8+ Simpson's diversity of patients and controls was not significantly different. Twenty-nine CD8+ CDR3 sequences were shared between patients and controls.

TCR beta VDJ and CDR3 profiling used genomic DNA as template. TCRdb fed the reads into MiXCR, producing one record per CDR3 protein. The repertoire holds roughly 80,000 distinct CDR3 sequences, with less than 85% as singletons. Whoever was chosen for sequencing had shown CD8+CD57+ cell expansion by flow cytometry. When blood sampling took place, the patients had received no therapy. This clonotype was sampled from a human donor with aplastic anemia. The chain is built from TRBV7-2 and TRBJ2-5; possibly TRBD2 for D (5 bases). What was sequenced was sorted CD4+, CD8+, or CD8+CD57+ T cells (not recorded which) from PBMCs. CDR3 region: CASSLDSVGETQYF. CDR3 in DNA: TGTGCCAGCAGCTTAGATAGCGTTGGAGAGACCCAGTACTTC. The complete variable domain, with remaining parts taken from reference TRBV7-2 and TRBJ2-5, reads GAGVSQSPSNKVTEKGKDVELRCDPISGHTALYWYRQSLGQGLEFLIYFQGNSAPDKSGLPSDRFSAERTGGSVSTLTIQRTQQEDSAVYLCASSLDSVGETQYFGPGTRLLVL.